Here is one T cell receptor beta chain with its context. The method was immunoSEQ multiplex PCR; TCRdb's version includes in-frame clones alone and lacks a portion of them. The sample consists of some 700,000 clones, 80% to 90% of them appearing once. The data stem from a study of shared T cell receptors in the human thymus. The ends were cut back, 4 bases at V and 6 bases at J, with 18 bases in the middle. The germline V gene has CDR1 SGHVS and CDR2 FNYEAQ. The CDR3 contains 16 residues. A further study also used this sample, focusing on human thymus T cells.

The rearrangement joins TRBV7-6 to TRBJ2-2; D perhaps matches TRBD2 (7 bases). The clonotype was recovered from a girl less than two years old with a congenital heart defect. Material: thymocytes. The CDR3 is CASSSPSGGSAGELFF. In nucleotides, the CDR3 is TGTGCCAGCAGCTCCCCCTCGGGGGGCTCCGCCGGGGAGCTGTTTTTT.